This T cell receptor beta chain emerged from a study of blood T cell repertoires in COVID-19. The overall study: Both acute and convalescent COVID-19 samples were obtained from the United States, Italy and Spain. PBMCs, B-cell-depleted T cells, or T cells provided the cDNA or gDNA that made up the material.

In the original processing: Amplified reference gene primers provided the basis for estimating nucleated cell counts. Some clones are missing from TCRdb's copy, which holds only in-frame ones; the method was immunoSEQ multiplex PCR. For V, J and clone size, that table is used; D and trimming come from the DNA. The table includes about 130,000 clones, 80% to 90% detected once. Germline CDR1 reads MRHNA; CDR2 reads SNTAGT. Trimming took off 3 bases at V and 3 bases at J, with 18 bases between the two ends. The CDR3 runs 18 residues. This sequence originates from a man aged 45-60 years with active COVID-19. This chain links TRBV6-4 with TRBJ2-6; D is perhaps TRBD1 (6 bases). The sample was peripheral blood. The CDR3, as DNA: TGTGCCAGCAGTGAGGTTTCTTTACAGGGAATTGGGGCCAACGTCCTGACTTTC. It codes for CASSEVSLQGIGANVLTF.